A selection of T cell receptor beta chains follows, all from one sample in a study of Graves' ophthalmopathy and Graves' hyperthyroidism. TCRdb reprocessed the multiplex PCR reads with MiXCR, giving one entry per CDR3 protein. The sample consists of about 500,000 distinct CDR3 sequences, 35% to 40% of them appearing once. The sample comprised peripheral blood or thyroid tissue (not recorded which). The receptors stem from an adult man with Graves' hyperthyroidism. Both conserved end residues are part of each CDR3. The D gene is left open where the match is weak. Clone sizes are given selectively: once, few, many, or a class where the clone is expanded.

>many|TRBV12-3/TRBV12-4|NA|TRBJ1-1
CASSLSYLNTEAFF
TGTGCCAGCAGTTTGAGTTACCTGAACACTGAAGCTTTCTTT
>many|TRBV5-5|TRBD1|TRBJ1-1
CASSLIETGIPAFF
TGTGCCAGCAGCTTGATTGAGACAGGGATTCCAGCTTTCTTT
>many|TRBV6-1|TRBD1|TRBJ1-5
CASRQGMSNQPQHF
TGTGCCAGCAGACAGGGGATGAGCAATCAGCCCCAGCATTTT
>many|TRBV9|TRBD2|TRBJ2-5
CASSGDYPQETQYF
TGTGCCAGCAGCGGGGACTATCCTCAAGAGACCCAGTACTTC
>many|TRBV7-2|NA|TRBJ2-5
CASSTFQETQYF
TGTGCCAGCAGCACCTTCCAAGAGACCCAGTACTTC
>once|TRBV25-1|NA|TRBJ1-1
CASSARGGKNTEAFF
TGTGCCAGCAGTGCTAGAGGTGGAAAGAACACTGAAGCTTTCTTT
>many|TRBV12-3/TRBV12-4|TRBD1|TRBJ2-7
CASSEETGRYEQYF
TGTGCCAGCAGTGAGGAGACAGGGCGATACGAGCAGTACTTC
>few|TRBV9|TRBD1|TRBJ2-1
CASSIGTGHHEQFF
TGTGCCAGCAGCATCGGGACAGGTCATCATGAGCAGTTCTTC
>NA|TRBV11-2|TRBD1|TRBJ1-3
CASSSPYRGTTGNTIYF
TGTGCCAGCAGCTCACCTTACAGGGGGACAACTGGAAACACCATATATTTT
>NA|TRBV7-3|NA|TRBJ1-1
CASSAQGYGAEAFF
TGTGCCAGCAGCGCCCAGGGATACGGGGCTGAAGCTTTCTTT
>many|TRBV7-3|NA|TRBJ2-2
CASSFQGGGRTGELFF
TGTGCCAGCAGCTTTCAAGGGGGGGGCAGGACCGGGGAGCTGTTTTTT
>many|TRBV20-1|NA|TRBJ1-5
CSARASNQPQHF
TGCAGTGCTAGAGCCAGTAATCAGCCCCAGCATTTT
>many|TRBV5-1|NA|TRBJ1-5
CASSPGEGVGQPQHF
TGCGCCAGCAGCCCAGGCGAGGGGGTAGGTCAGCCCCAGCATTTT
>NA|TRBV20-1|NA|TRBJ1-2
CSATGTSYGYTF
TGCAGTGCTACTGGGACTAGCTATGGCTACACCTTC
>few|TRBV18|TRBD1|TRBJ2-5
CASSPDRQETQYF
TGTGCCAGCTCACCGGACAGGCAAGAGACCCAGTACTTC
>NA|TRBV15|NA|TRBJ2-3
CTTSRDPSGADTQYF
TGTACCACCAGCAGAGACCCCTCGGGGGCAGATACGCAGTATTTT
>NA|TRBV9|NA|TRBJ2-7
CASSEGVGQYF
TGTGCCAGCAGTGAAGGAGTGGGGCAGTACTTC